The entry below gives a single TCR beta chain sequence along with its context. Its antigen remains undetermined. Nothing much larger sits one base from this clone, and base qualities are not available. At one collaborating source in Seattle, patients were enrolled during active infection and were followed longitudinally through the course of disease. Each collaborating institution followed its own protocols to collect whole blood in K2EDTA tubes. For TCRbeta analysis, collaborators shipped samples as frozen whole blood, isolated PBMCs, or DNA extracted from either of those sample types. The sample comes from a study of blood T cell repertoires in COVID-19 (dated by TCRdb to about 2020). As for the study more broadly: Samples covering the acute and convalescent phases of COVID-19 were provided by collaborators in the United States, Italy and Spain. HLA class I and class II types, where available, came from metadata supplied by the sample provider rather than from assay-based typing. The repertoires were released in a freely available public database meant as a resource for research on the immune response to SARS-CoV-2. The prospective study material was composed of cDNA or gDNA derived from T cells, B-cell-depleted T cells, or PBMCs. Deeply sampled blood TCRbeta repertoires from subjects exposed to, actively infected with, or recovered from COVID-19 were included in the dataset. Samples came from the ongoing ImmuneRACE study (first 160 participants) plus 1,254 subjects from 6 global collaborators. A de-identified subject ID, COVID-19 status, age in years and sex were almost always included in the sample metadata. Overall study outcomes, separate from this receptor: The amount of clinical and demographic metadata varied by source and participant and was provided uncurated.

Ends trimmed: V by 5 bases, J by 7 bases; bases unmatched to a gene: 5. The germline V gene yields MNHEY for CDR1 and SVGEGT for CDR2. Spanning cysteine to phenylalanine, the CDR3 consists of 15 amino acids. This entry keeps only the CDR3 DNA: 45 bases, framed from base 1. TCRbeta CDR3 regions were amplified from genomic DNA using the immunoSEQ Assay, a bias-controlled multiplex PCR. As for the original processing: The number of nucleated cells in each sample was estimated by amplification of reference gene primers within the assay. To quantify the absolute abundance of each unique TCRbeta CDR3 rearrangement, sequence reads were collapsed and filtered. For each sample, productive Simpson clonality was calculated as the square root of Simpson's diversity index over productive rearrangements. TCRdb's version of the immuneACCESS table is confined to in-frame rearrangements and falls short of the full clone set. An unresolved V gene accounts for under half of the shortfall where checked; the remainder is of unknown origin. V, J and clone size were drawn from that table, and D and trimming were deduced from the DNA. Across this sample there are some 180,000 clones, with roughly 86% seen only once. 2.5% to 3% of the sample comes from the top ten.

The TCR sequence derives from a woman at least 80 years old with COVID-19, enrolled during active disease. Sequenced: peripheral blood. This chain joins TRBV6-2 or TRBV6-3 to TRBJ2-3; TRBD2 agrees with 14 junctional bases. The CDR3 loop reads CASSAGLAGGNTQYF. The DNA is as follows: TGTGCCAGCAGTGCCGGACTAGCGGGGGGAAATACGCAGTATTTT.